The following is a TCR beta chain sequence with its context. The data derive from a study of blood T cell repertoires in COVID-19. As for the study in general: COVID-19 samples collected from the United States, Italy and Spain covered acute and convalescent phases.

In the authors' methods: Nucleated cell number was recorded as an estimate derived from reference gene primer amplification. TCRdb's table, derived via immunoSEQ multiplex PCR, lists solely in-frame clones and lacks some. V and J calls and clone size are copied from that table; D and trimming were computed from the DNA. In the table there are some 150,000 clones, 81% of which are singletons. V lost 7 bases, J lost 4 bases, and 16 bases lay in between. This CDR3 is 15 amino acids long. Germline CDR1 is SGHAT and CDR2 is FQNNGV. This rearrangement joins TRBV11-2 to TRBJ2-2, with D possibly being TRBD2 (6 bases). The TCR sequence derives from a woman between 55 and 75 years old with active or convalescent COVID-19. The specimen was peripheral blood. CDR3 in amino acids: CASNPGGDLTGELFF. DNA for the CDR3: TGTGCCAGCAACCCAGGAGGGGACCTCACCGGGGAGCTGTTTTTT. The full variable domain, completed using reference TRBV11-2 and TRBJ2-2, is EAGVAQSPRYKIIEKRQSVAFWCNPISGHATLYWYQQILGQGPKLLIQFQNNGVVDDSQLPKDRFSAERLKGVDSTLKIQPAKLEDSAVYLCASNPGGDLTGELFFGEGSRLTVL.